This is a list of T cell receptor beta chains from one sample in a study of T cells in Graves' hyperthyroidism and ophthalmopathy. TCRdb re-analysed the multiplex PCR reads in MiXCR, keeping a single row per CDR3 protein. Of 270,000 or so distinct CDR3 sequences listed, 15% were seen once; the top ten hold 30% to 35%. Sequenced sample: blood. The receptors stem from a woman aged 45-65 years with Graves' hyperthyroidism that later progressed to Graves' ophthalmopathy. CDR3s include the opening cysteine and the closing phenylalanine or tryptophan. D genes are given only for firm matches. Not every row has a clone size; where given, it reads once, few, many or a size class.

V,D,J,size,CDR3,DNA
TRBV9,TRBD2,TRBJ2-1,many,CASSVFTSGDNEQFF,TGTGCCAGCAGCGTTTTCACTAGCGGAGACAATGAGCAGTTCTTC
TRBV28,TRBD2,TRBJ2-1,many,CASRPSLRLAGPSYNEQFF,TGTGCCAGCAGGCCCTCTCTACGACTAGCGGGACCCTCCTACAATGAGCAGTTCTTC
TRBV19,NA,TRBJ2-1,few,CASSMEARRYNEQFF,TGTGCCAGTAGTATGGAGGCCCGACGCTACAATGAGCAGTTCTTC
TRBV18,TRBD1,TRBJ2-3,NA,CASSTRTGGSTDTQYF,TGTGCCAGCTCAACCAGGACAGGGGGAAGCACAGATACGCAGTATTTT
TRBV24-1,NA,TRBJ2-5,many,CATSAPTHLTETQYF,TGTGCCACCAGTGCGCCGACTCACCTGACGGAGACCCAGTACTTC
TRBV6-1,NA,TRBJ2-1,few,CASRSRKGQFF,TGTGCCAGCAGAAGCCGGAAGGGGCAGTTCTTC
TRBV5-4,TRBD1,TRBJ2-3,NA,CASNYQGEGPYARYF,TGTGCCAGCAACTACCAGGGGGAAGGCCCATACGCAAGGTATTTT
TRBV6-1,TRBD2,TRBJ2-1,many,CASSLPSGGPNEQFF,TGTGCCAGCAGCCTACCCTCGGGGGGACCCAATGAGCAGTTCTTC
TRBV5-1,NA,TRBJ1-2,NA,CASSLASRPAADGHTF,TGCGCCAGCAGCTTGGCTTCTAGGCCGGCAGCGGATGGCCACACCTTC
TRBV24-1,TRBD1,TRBJ2-7,many,CATTVTGWEPYEQYF,TGTGCCACCACCGTGACAGGGTGGGAACCCTACGAGCAGTACTTC
TRBV5-1,NA,TRBJ1-5,many,CASSLGLGSNQPQHF,TGCGCCAGCAGCTTGGGGTTGGGCAGCAATCAGCCCCAGCATTTT
TRBV30,NA,TRBJ1-4,many,CAWTQTTNEKLFF,TGTGCCTGGACCCAGACAACTAATGAAAAACTGTTTTTT
TRBV28,NA,TRBJ1-5,many,CASSRQETQPQHF,TGTGCCAGCAGTAGACAGGAAACTCAGCCCCAGCATTTT
TRBV6-5,NA,TRBJ1-2,many,CASSYQGTYGYTF,TGTGCCAGCAGTTACCAGGGGACCTATGGCTACACCTTC
TRBV15,NA,TRBJ1-1,many,CATSRGGLGTEAFF,TGTGCCACCAGCAGAGGGGGACTAGGCACTGAAGCTTTCTTT
TRBV24-1,NA,TRBJ2-3,NA,CATSDRLGGTDTQYF,TGTGCCACCAGTGATAGGCTAGGTGGCACAGATACGCAGTATTTT
TRBV28,TRBD1,TRBJ2-7,many,CASRGTGQGYEQYF,TGTGCCAGCAGGGGAACGGGACAGGGTTACGAGCAGTACTTC
TRBV18,TRBD2,TRBJ2-7,many,CASSPELAGFGEQYF,TGTGCCAGCTCACCGGAGCTAGCGGGATTTGGCGAGCAGTACTTC
TRBV19,NA,TRBJ1-6,few,CASSPGTDYNSPLHF,TGTGCCAGTAGCCCCGGGACGGACTATAATTCACCCCTCCACTTT
TRBV30,NA,TRBJ2-3,NA,CAWSVRRAWTDTQYF,TGTGCCTGGAGTGTACGCAGGGCCTGGACAGATACGCAGTATTTT
TRBV10-3,TRBD1,TRBJ1-1,NA,CAIGGDRRNTEAFF,TGTGCCATAGGGGGGGACAGGAGGAACACTGAAGCTTTCTTT
TRBV28,TRBD1,TRBJ1-1,many,CASKGWTGRGTEAFF,TGTGCCAGCAAGGGATGGACAGGCAGGGGCACTGAAGCTTTCTTT
TRBV2,TRBD2,TRBJ2-5,many,CASSDWSLWASGRAETQYF,TGTGCCAGCAGTGACTGGTCTCTCTGGGCTAGCGGGAGAGCGGAGACCCAGTACTTC
TRBV13,NA,TRBJ2-5,many,CASSSPRASSETQYF,TGTGCCAGCAGCTCCCCAAGGGCTAGCAGCGAGACCCAGTACTTC
TRBV6-2/TRBV6-3,NA,TRBJ2-1,NA,CASRGLMVVNEQFF,TGTGCCAGCAGGGGCCTTATGGTAGTCAACGAGCAGTTCTTC
TRBV7-9,NA,TRBJ2-5,NA,CASSKHGETQYF,TGTGCCAGCAGCAAACACGGAGAGACCCAGTACTTC
TRBV2,NA,TRBJ2-2,many,CASSGSAGANTGELFF,TGTGCCAGCAGTGGGAGCGCAGGCGCGAACACCGGGGAGCTGTTTTTT
TRBV7-9,NA,TRBJ2-7,many,CASSLVPRQFSSYEQYF,TGTGCCAGCAGCTTAGTCCCAAGACAGTTTAGCTCCTACGAGCAGTACTTC
TRBV12-3/TRBV12-4,NA,TRBJ1-2,many,CASSLSGTLKGYGYTF,TGTGCCAGCAGTTTATCCGGGACATTGAAGGGATATGGCTACACCTTC
TRBV2,NA,TRBJ2-1,many,CASMSSAFRSYNEQFF,TGTGCCAGCATGAGTAGCGCGTTTCGCTCCTACAATGAGCAGTTCTTC
TRBV19,NA,TRBJ2-3,NA,CASRSRDHTDTQYF,TGTGCCAGTAGGTCCCGGGACCACACAGATACGCAGTATTTT
TRBV20-1,TRBD1,TRBJ1-6,many,CSARGTGGGSPLHF,TGCAGTGCTAGGGGGACAGGGGGCGGCTCACCCCTCCACTTT
TRBV5-1,TRBD1,TRBJ2-4,few,CASSRQGEGIQYF,TGCGCCAGCAGCAGACAGGGTGAAGGCATTCAGTACTTC
TRBV15,NA,TRBJ2-4,many,CASGGVKNIQYF,TGTGCCTCCGGTGGGGTGAAAAACATTCAGTACTTC
TRBV6-1,NA,TRBJ2-2,NA,CASSDSLAGELFF,TGTGCCAGCAGTGATTCACTTGCCGGGGAGCTGTTTTTT
TRBV6-2/TRBV6-3,TRBD1,TRBJ1-5,NA,CAGRGQGNQPQHF,TGTGCCGGCAGAGGACAGGGCAATCAGCCCCAGCATTTT
TRBV28,NA,TRBJ2-7,many,CASIGAFSYEQYF,TGTGCCAGTATCGGGGCATTCTCCTACGAGCAGTACTTC
TRBV12-3/TRBV12-4,TRBD1,TRBJ1-1,many,CASSFSGGNTEAFF,TGTGCCAGCAGTTTCTCAGGGGGCAACACTGAAGCTTTCTTT
TRBV15,TRBD2,TRBJ2-5,few,CATSRGGGLAGETQYF,TGTGCCACCAGCAGAGGGGGGGGACTAGCGGGAGAGACCCAGTACTTC
TRBV2,NA,TRBJ2-7,many,CASGLDYEQYF,TGTGCCAGTGGACTCGACTACGAGCAGTACTTC
TRBV11-2,NA,TRBJ2-7,many,CASSLGFRGLAGTTYEQYF,TGTGCCAGCAGCTTAGGTTTTCGAGGTTTGGCGGGAACCACCTACGAGCAGTACTTC
TRBV12-3/TRBV12-4,NA,TRBJ1-5,NA,CASTQGYSNQPQHF,TGTGCCAGCACCCAGGGATATAGCAATCAGCCCCAGCATTTT
TRBV15,NA,TRBJ1-2,many,CATSRGGPSLRYGYTF,TGTGCCACCAGCAGGGGTGGCCCTTCGTTACGTTATGGCTACACCTTC
TRBV9,NA,TRBJ2-1,many,CASSVAGRPHDEQFF,TGTGCCAGCAGCGTAGCGGGTCGACCTCACGATGAGCAGTTCTTC
TRBV6-6,NA,TRBJ1-1,many,CASSYSRSGFGTEAFF,TGTGCCAGCAGTTACTCGAGATCAGGGTTCGGCACTGAAGCTTTCTTT
TRBV6-1,NA,TRBJ2-3,NA,CASSEGIEYF,TGTGCCAGCAGTGAAGGGATAGAGTATTTT
TRBV6-5,NA,TRBJ2-7,many,CASSYSGEAWEQYF,TGTGCCAGCAGTTACTCAGGGGAGGCATGGGAGCAGTACTTC
TRBV7-2,NA,TRBJ1-4,few,CASSWSGGGDEKLFF,TGTGCCAGCAGCTGGTCTGGGGGCGGAGATGAAAAACTGTTTTTT
TRBV3-1,NA,TRBJ2-1,NA,CASSPYSGYNEQFF,TGTGCCAGCAGCCCGTATAGCGGCTACAATGAGCAGTTCTTC
TRBV19,NA,TRBJ2-2,NA,CASRTIIPITGELFF,TGTGCCAGTAGGACTATTATCCCTATAACCGGGGAGCTGTTTTTT
TRBV9,NA,TRBJ2-7,many,CARGRMSSYEQYF,TGTGCCAGAGGGAGAATGTCTTCCTACGAGCAGTACTTC
TRBV5-6,TRBD2,TRBJ2-1,many,CASSQFLQASGSPTYNEQFF,TGTGCCAGCAGTCAATTCTTGCAGGCTAGCGGGAGTCCTACCTACAATGAGCAGTTCTTC
TRBV12-5,NA,TRBJ2-1,many,CASGSGLPPNEQFF,TGTGCTAGTGGGTCTGGACTGCCTCCCAATGAGCAGTTCTTC
TRBV20-1,NA,TRBJ2-3,many,CSARSPAADTQYF,TGCAGTGCTAGGTCCCCCGCGGCAGATACGCAGTATTTT
TRBV11-3,NA,TRBJ2-1,many,CASSREPLDEQFF,TGTGCCAGCAGCCGCGAACCGTTGGATGAGCAGTTCTTC
TRBV7-9,NA,TRBJ2-3,few,CASSWVGILSAESTDTQYF,TGTGCCAGCAGCTGGGTGGGGATTCTGTCGGCGGAAAGCACAGATACGCAGTATTTT
TRBV20-1,TRBD1,TRBJ1-2,many,CSARDTRGRSGYTF,TGCAGTGCTAGAGATACCAGGGGGCGGAGTGGCTACACCTTC
TRBV20-1,TRBD2,TRBJ2-1,many,CSARGLAGLDEQFF,TGCAGTGCTAGGGGACTAGCGGGACTCGATGAGCAGTTCTTC
TRBV4-1,NA,TRBJ2-5,many,CASSRPQRAHQETQYF,TGCGCCAGCAGCCGCCCCCAGCGGGCCCACCAAGAGACCCAGTACTTC
TRBV6-6,NA,TRBJ2-1,NA,CASSYFLGGSYNEQFF,TGTGCCAGCAGTTACTTCCTTGGAGGATCCTACAATGAGCAGTTCTTC